This T cell receptor beta chain was sequenced during a study of glioma-infiltrating T cells after dendritic cell vaccination. The wider study: Treatment, given 2003 to 2012, was autologous tumor lysate-pulsed dendritic cell vaccination. General study points: Only a small number of patients had complete blood and tumor samples.

V trimming: 4 bases; J trimming: 9 bases; junction bases outside the gene matches: 4. CDR1 and CDR2 from the germline V gene are LNHDA and SQIVND (reference sequence). The CDR3 totals 12 residues. As concerns this clone: As yet, its antigen is unknown.

Amplification used 60 V beta primers and 13 J beta primers. The repertoire was sequenced with immunoSEQ multiplex PCR; TCRdb's copy has only in-frame clones and lacks some. The profile shows approximately 100,000 clones, roughly 83% of them singletons. Before vaccination, two weeks after the third vaccination, and at progression, PBMC were collected. The sequence derives from a human donor with glioblastoma. The genes are TRBV19 and TRBJ2-5, with TRBD1 identical over 8 bases. Here the sequenced sample was blood, taken before dendritic cell vaccination. DNA of the CDR3: TGTGCCAGTAGTACCCAACAGGGGGCCCAGTACTTC. This sequence encodes CASSTQQGAQYF.